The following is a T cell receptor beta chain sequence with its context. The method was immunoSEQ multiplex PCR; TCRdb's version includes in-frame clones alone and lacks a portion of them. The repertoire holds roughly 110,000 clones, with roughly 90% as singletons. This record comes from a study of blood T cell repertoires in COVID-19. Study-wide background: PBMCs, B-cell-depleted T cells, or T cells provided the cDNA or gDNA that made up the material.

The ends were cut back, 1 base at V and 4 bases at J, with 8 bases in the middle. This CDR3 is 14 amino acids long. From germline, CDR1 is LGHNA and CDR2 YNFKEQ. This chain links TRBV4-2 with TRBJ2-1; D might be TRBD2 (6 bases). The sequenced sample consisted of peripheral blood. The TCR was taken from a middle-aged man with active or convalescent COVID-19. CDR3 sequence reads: CASSQGAGYNEQFF. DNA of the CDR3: TGTGCCAGCAGCCAAGGGGCGGGGTACAATGAGCAGTTCTTC.